This is a list of T cell receptor beta chains from one sample in a study of blood T cell repertoires in COVID-19. The data were produced by immunoSEQ multiplex PCR, yet TCRdb's version contains in-frame clones alone and is incomplete. The sample has 150,000 to 200,000 clones; 80% to 90% are singletons. The sequenced sample consisted of peripheral blood. The receptors derive from a man in his 60s with acute or convalescent COVID-19. Both conserved end residues are part of each CDR3.

J gene: TRBJ2-1
V gene: TRBV6-5
CDR3 protein: CASSIRQASYNEQFF

J gene: TRBJ1-6
V gene: TRBV7-2
CDR3 protein: CASSLTRDSPLHF

J gene: TRBJ2-2
V gene: TRBV27
CDR3 protein: CASSAVSPPNTGELFF

J gene: TRBJ1-6
V gene: TRBV9
CDR3 protein: CASSGQYNSPLHF

J gene: TRBJ1-2
V gene: TRBV30
CDR3 protein: CAWSVDSGNYGYTF

J gene: TRBJ1-1
V gene: TRBV11-1
CDR3 protein: CASSLAGGTEAFF

J gene: TRBJ2-2
V gene: TRBV18
CDR3 protein: CASSPPRRTNPTGELFF

J gene: TRBJ1-1
V gene: TRBV28
CDR3 protein: CASSSDRGGLVGTEAFF

J gene: TRBJ2-1
V gene: TRBV5-1
CDR3 protein: CASAQVGGTGRNNEQFF

J gene: TRBJ1-6
V gene: TRBV19
CDR3 protein: CASSIVGVNSPLHF

J gene: TRBJ1-5
V gene: TRBV6-5
CDR3 protein: CASRRGSNQPQHF

J gene: TRBJ1-2
V gene: TRBV28
CDR3 protein: CASSLGGQGAKGYTF

J gene: TRBJ2-1
V gene: TRBV12-3/TRBV12-4
CDR3 protein: CASSVTGDEQFF

J gene: TRBJ2-3
V gene: TRBV27
CDR3 protein: CASSLSADTDTQYF

J gene: TRBJ1-2
V gene: TRBV7-8
CDR3 protein: CASSLTHGGRVGYTF

J gene: TRBJ1-2
V gene: TRBV6-5
CDR3 protein: CASRRQGNYGYTF

J gene: TRBJ1-6
V gene: TRBV14
CDR3 protein: CASSQGGAYNSPLHF

J gene: TRBJ1-5
V gene: TRBV16
CDR3 protein: CASSTNNNQPQHF

J gene: TRBJ2-7
V gene: TRBV27
CDR3 protein: CASSKEERSYEQYF

J gene: TRBJ1-1
V gene: TRBV19
CDR3 protein: CASTVGPVDTEAFF

J gene: TRBJ2-5
V gene: TRBV18
CDR3 protein: CASSPSRWETQYF

J gene: TRBJ2-7
V gene: TRBV7-6
CDR3 protein: CASSAGLAGEGSYEQYF